This T cell receptor (beta chain) was profiled in a study of long-term antiretroviral therapy in people with HIV. The CDR3 runs 17 residues. J was trimmed by 0 bases and V by 2 bases; bases with no gene match: 9. Germline V gene data show CDR1 as MNHNS and CDR2 as SASEGT. Researchers report immunoSEQ v3.0 was run at survey level. Assay used: immunoSEQ multiplex PCR; TCRdb lists only in-frame clones, some missing. The sample lists tens of thousands of clones; 90% to 95% were seen once. This specimen was unsorted PBMCs, taken 3.7 years after starting antiretroviral therapy. The sequence was obtained from a woman in her forties or fifties with HIV. The chain joins TRBV6-1 to TRBJ1-1; 7 bases are a match to TRBD1. This CDR3 is CASSEFPPTGLNTEAFF. DNA of the CDR3: TGTGCCAGCAGTGAATTCCCACCGACAGGGCTGAACACTGAAGCTTTCTTT.